Following are 28 T cell receptor beta chains from one sample sequenced in a study of beta chain features in type 1 diabetes. Since all of the isolated RNA was reverse transcribed, expressed TCRB transcripts were what got sequenced. Data came from immunoSEQ multiplex PCR; TCRdb stores just in-frame clones and leaves some out. This sample yields some 150,000 clones, of which about a tenth are seen a single time; around 0.7% belongs to the top ten. The sequencing sample was made of central memory CD4+ T cells from blood. Receptors originate from a man between 18 and 29 years old in good health.

This clone has at least ten counts. V usage is TRBV6-1 and J usage is TRBJ2-1; D is undetermined. CDR3 size: 11 residues. Between the trimmed V and J ends, which lost 2 bases and 10 bases, there was a span of 6 bases. Germline V gene data show CDR1 as MNHNS and CDR2 as SASEGT. CDR3 residues: CASSERVEQFF. The CDR3 DNA reads TGTGCCAGCAGTGAAAGAGTCGAGCAGTTCTTC.

The rearrangement joins TRBV2 to TRBJ1-5; D might be TRBD1 (5 bases). Trimming left V 3 bases short and J 3 bases short, with 9 bases between. Germline CDR1 SNHLY, CDR2 FYNNEI. This CDR3 comprises 14 residues. CDR3 protein: CASSEQGLNQPQHF. In nucleotides, the CDR3 is TGTGCCAGCAGTGAGCAGGGCCTCAATCAGCCCCAGCATTTT.

The genes are TRBV18 and TRBJ2-7, with 8 bases lining up with TRBD1. The V segment lost 3 bases and the J segment 6 bases; nucleotides outside the gene matches: 10. This CDR3 is 15 amino acids long. Germline lookup yields CDR1 KGHSH and CDR2 LQKENI. As DNA, the CDR3 is TGTGCCAGCTCACCGAGCAGGACAGGGATTATCGAGCAGTACTTC. Translating gives CASSPSRTGIIEQYF.

Details on this clone: Other nucleotide sequences from this sample produce the same CDR3. The gene calls are TRBV7-2 and TRBJ2-3; 8 bases fit TRBD2. V lost 1 base and J lost 4; bases outside the gene matches: 7. The CDR3 contains 16 residues. The germline V gene encodes CDR1 SGHTA and CDR2 FQGNSA. This CDR3 is CASSLGARGGADTQYF. The CDR3 bases are TGTGCCAGCAGCTTAGGTGCTCGGGGGGGGGCAGATACGCAGTATTTT.

This clone was seen only a few times. This chain connects TRBV15 to TRBJ2-7; possible D gene TRBD2, 5 bases. Trimming shortened V by 0 bases and J by 2 bases, and 11 bases separated the two germline ends. The germline V gene has CDR1 LNHNV and CDR2 YYDKDF (reference sequence). The CDR3 spans 15 residues. CDR3 protein: CATSRDRGNTYEQYF. The CDR3 DNA reads as TGTGCCACCAGCAGAGATCGAGGGAATACCTACGAGCAGTACTTC.

There are many counts of this clone. V is TRBV6-5 and J is TRBJ2-5, with 9 nucleotides matching TRBD2. The V gene end was trimmed by 5 bases and the J gene end by 3 bases; junction bases not matched to a gene: 7. Germline lookup yields CDR1 MNHEY and CDR2 SVGAGI. This CDR3 region has 15 residues. CDR3: CASSAWASGEETQYF. In DNA, the CDR3 is TGTGCCAGCAGTGCCTGGGCTAGCGGGGAAGAGACCCAGTACTTC.

This clone was seen a handful of times. The V gene is TRBV4-3, the J gene TRBJ2-5; 8 bases are shared with TRBD2. This CDR3 spans 15 amino acids. Trimming at V came to 2 bases and at J to 5 bases, leaving 7 bases not matched to a gene. The germline CDR1 and CDR2 sequences are LGHNA and YSLEER. Here the CDR3 DNA reads TGCGCCAGCAGCCAAAGGGCGGGGGGCCGGGAGACCCAGTACTTC. This gives the protein CASSQRAGGRETQYF.

This clone showed up just a few times. The chain employs TRBV6-6 and TRBJ1-1; 7 bases fit TRBD1. V shed 2 bases and J 4 bases; nucleotides not matched to a gene: 1. Germline V gene lookup returns CDR1 MNHNY and CDR2 SVGAGI (reference sequence). The CDR3 covers 13 residues. CDR3 in amino acids: CASSYDRATEAFF. The CDR3, as DNA: TGTGCCAGCAGTTACGACAGGGCCACTGAAGCTTTCTTT.

The V and J genes are TRBV7-2 and TRBJ2-1; D perhaps matches TRBD2 (5 bases). The length of the CDR3 is 14 residues. Trimming removed 1 base at V and 6 bases at J, with 10 bases between. Germline lookup yields CDR1 SGHTA and CDR2 FQGNSA. The CDR3 region is CASSLGGFVNEQFF. The CDR3, as DNA: TGTGCCAGCAGCTTAGGAGGGTTTGTCAATGAGCAGTTCTTC. The variable domain in full, completed from reference TRBV7-2 and TRBJ2-1, reads GAGVSQSPSNKVTEKGKDVELRCDPISGHTALYWYRQSLGQGLEFLIYFQGNSAPDKSGLPSDRFSAERTGGSVSTLTIQRTQQEDSAVYLCASSLGGFVNEQFFGPGTRLTVL.

The rearrangement uses TRBV27 and TRBJ2-3; TRBD2 might be the D (5 bases). Germline lookup yields CDR1 MNHEY and CDR2 SMNVEV (reference sequence). Trimming removed 0 bases at V and 1 base at J, with 11 bases between. The CDR3 totals 16 residues. The CDR3 is CASSLSIASGTDTQYF. The CDR3 bases are TGTGCCAGCAGTTTATCTATAGCGTCGGGCACAGATACGCAGTATTTT.

V usage is TRBV7-7 and J usage is TRBJ2-5; the match to TRBD1 covers 10 bases. The CDR3 covers 16 residues. The trim removed 5 bases at V and 5 bases at J, leaving 11 bases unmatched. Germline V gives CDR1 SSHAT, CDR2 FNYEAQ (reference sequence). Here the CDR3 DNA reads TGTGCCAGCAGCCCACCGGGACAGGGGTTCGCGGAGACCCAGTACTTC. Protein product: CASSPPGQGFAETQYF.

The sample holds a few counts of this clone. This chain joins TRBV27 and TRBJ2-2, with a possible D match to TRBD2 (6 bases). Germline CDR1 and CDR2: MNHEY and SMNVEV (reference sequence). This CDR3 region has 17 residues. Deletions cut 4 bases from V and 1 base from J, with 16 bases between. The CDR3 region has the DNA TGTGCCAGCAGTTCCCCGGGACTTCAAATGAACACCGGGGAGCTGTTTTTT. Protein sequence: CASSSPGLQMNTGELFF.

This clone was detected only a few times. This sequence joins TRBV5-1 and TRBJ1-2, with 7 bases aligning to TRBD1. The J segment lost 4 bases and the V segment lost 5 bases, leaving 14 bases of the junction unmatched. Per germline, CDR1 SGHRS and CDR2 YFSETQ. This CDR3 has 16 residues. CDR3 nucleotide sequence: TGCGCCAGCAGGCCGACAGGGCCCTATGGTGGCTATGGCTACACCTTC. Residues: CASRPTGPYGGYGYTF.

There are a few counts of this clone. The chain combines TRBV28 with TRBJ1-2; 7 bases line up with TRBD1. The CDR3 contains 13 residues. Germline-derived CDR1 and CDR2 are MDHEN and SYDVKM. V shed 9 bases, J shed 2 bases, and the junction held 6 bases outside the gene matches. CDR3: CASEPGQNYGYTF. DNA of the CDR3: TGTGCCAGTGAACCGGGACAGAACTATGGCTACACCTTC.

There are a few counts of this clone. The chain has TRBV9 and TRBJ1-5; TRBD1 matches at 8 bases. The length of the CDR3 is 16 residues. Losses at the gene ends were 3 bases for V and 4 bases for J; bases not matched to a gene: 9. Germline CDR1 and CDR2: SGDLS and YYNGEE. The CDR3 here is CASSDADRGSNQPQHF. The CDR3 nucleotides read TGTGCCAGCAGCGACGCCGACAGGGGATCGAATCAGCCCCAGCATTTT.

Only a few counts were recorded for this clone. The genes are TRBV5-1 and TRBJ1-1, with 8 bases matching TRBD1. The CDR3 loop spans 17 amino acids. The germline CDR1 and CDR2 sequences are SGHRS and YFSETQ. The ends lost 4 bases at V and 3 bases at J; junction bases unmatched: 14. CDR3 loop: CASSLWGHTQGDTEAFF. The CDR3 DNA reads TGCGCCAGCAGCCTTTGGGGCCATACACAGGGGGACACTGAAGCTTTCTTT.

There are a few counts of this clone. The rearrangement links TRBV7-2 to TRBJ2-5; TRBD1 matches at 9 bases. Germline V CDR1 and CDR2: SGHTA, FQGNSA. Trimming cost V 3 bases and J 2 bases; bases outside gene matches: 13. The CDR3 is made up of 18 amino acids. The CDR3 is CASSLSQPGQGPQETQYF. The CDR3 coding sequence is TGTGCCAGCAGCTTGTCCCAACCGGGACAGGGTCCTCAAGAGACCCAGTACTTC.

This clone was observed a few times. V is TRBV4-2 and J is TRBJ2-5; 8 bases map to TRBD1. V dropped 0 bases and J dropped 5; count of bases not matched to a gene: 17. The CDR3 length is 19 residues. Germline CDR1 reads LGHNA; CDR2 reads YNFKEQ. Here the CDR3 DNA reads TGTGCCAGCAGCCAAGATGACTATGGGACAGGACCCCTTAAGGAGACCCAGTACTTC. Its protein is CASSQDDYGTGPLKETQYF.

The chain links TRBV7-2 to TRBJ1-2, with 8 nucleotides matching TRBD1. The CDR3 consists of 15 residues. Germline V gives CDR1 SGHTA, CDR2 FQGNSA. Trimming removed 4 bases from V and 3 bases from J; junction bases left unmatched: 7. The CDR3, as DNA: TGTGCCAGCAGCTCAAGGACAGGGCCCCACTATGGCTACACCTTC. This sequence encodes CASSSRTGPHYGYTF.

CDR3 nucleotides: TGTGCCAGCAGCGTAGGACCCCAGGGTGGCATTCAGTACTTC. It yields the protein CASSVGPQGGIQYF. The chain links TRBV9 to TRBJ2-4; tentatively, D is TRBD1 (5 bases). V was shortened by 0 bases and J by 9 bases, with 13 bases between the two germline ends. CDR3 size: 14 residues. Germline assignment: CDR1 SGDLS and CDR2 YYNGEE.

This clone has a handful of counts. This chain links TRBV29-1 with TRBJ2-1; tentatively, D is TRBD1 (5 bases). The V end lost 6 bases, the J end lost 8 bases, and 14 bases lay between the germline ends. Germline V lookup: CDR1 SQVTM, CDR2 ANQGSEA. The CDR3 length is 12 residues. This CDR3 reads CSVQPARDEQFF. The CDR3 bases are TGCAGCGTCCAACCAGCCAGGGATGAGCAGTTCTTC.

This clone appeared a few times. The chain links TRBV2 to TRBJ2-7, with D maybe TRBD2 (5 bases). Trimming took off 3 bases at V and 6 bases at J, with 12 bases between the two ends. CDR1 and CDR2 from the germline V gene are SNHLY and FYNNEI. This CDR3 comprises 13 residues. CDR3 nucleotide sequence: TGTGCCAGCAGTGAGGAGGCGGTCCCCGAGCAGTACTTC. This translates into CASSEEAVPEQYF.

The J gene is TRBJ2-5, the V gene TRBV11-2; D is perhaps TRBD2 (6 bases). V dropped 2 bases and J dropped 5 bases, with 21 bases sitting between them. Per the germline V gene, CDR1 is SGHAT and CDR2 is FQNNGV. The length of the CDR3 is 17 residues. In DNA form, the CDR3 reads TGTGCCAGCAGCTTACGTCTTGCTGGAGGGTCGGAGGAGACCCAGTACTTC. It is translated as CASSLRLAGGSEETQYF.

This clone came up a few times. The chain links TRBV29-1 to TRBJ2-7, with 7 bases fitting TRBD2. The V gene's germline CDR1 is SQVTM and CDR2 ANQGSEA. This CDR3 is built from 12 residues. The V segment lost 4 bases and the J segment 4 bases; nucleotides outside the gene matches: 4. CDR3 sequence: CSVGDYSYEQYF. The CDR3 DNA reads as TGCAGCGTTGGGGACTACTCATACGAGCAGTACTTC.

This clone was detected a few times. This chain's CDR3 is CASSYSLGGSRGETQYF. The CDR3 DNA sequence: TGCGCCAGCAGCTACTCCCTCGGCGGAAGCCGGGGAGAGACCCAGTACTTC. The chain carries TRBV5-1 and TRBJ2-5; D possibly corresponds to TRBD2 (5 bases). This CDR3 is built from 17 residues. Trimming pared 3 bases from V and 4 bases from J, leaving 22 bases between. From germline, CDR1 is SGHRS and CDR2 YFSETQ.

The chain uses TRBV7-2 and TRBJ2-7; 8 bases match TRBD2. The CDR3 runs 17 residues. V lost 1 base to trimming and J lost 2 bases; unmatched junction nucleotides: 10. Germline CDR1 and CDR2: SGHTA and FQGNSA. The CDR3 sequence: CASSLGAGGWTPYEQYF. CDR3 bases: TGTGCCAGCAGCTTAGGGGCGGGGGGCTGGACGCCCTACGAGCAGTACTTC.

This clone was counted a few times. The chain links TRBV14 to TRBJ2-1, with 12 positions matching TRBD2. V gave up 5 bases and J gave up 13 bases; unmatched junction bases: 9. Germline-derived CDR1 and CDR2 are SGHDN and FVKESK. The CDR3 length is 14 residues. CDR3 sequence: CASSVPSGGAGQFF. For the CDR3, the DNA is TGTGCCAGCAGCGTACCTAGCGGGGGGGCGGGACAGTTCTTC.

This clone turned up a few times. The chain combines TRBV21-1 with TRBJ1-6; TRBD1 was called by the table and not checked on the DNA. TRBV21-1 is a listed pseudogene. CDR3 length: 16 amino acids. The CDR3 loop is CASSLGQAQAGSPLHF. The CDR3 DNA follows: TGTGCCAGCAGCCTGGGACAGGCCCAGGCAGGGTCACCCCTCCACTTT.